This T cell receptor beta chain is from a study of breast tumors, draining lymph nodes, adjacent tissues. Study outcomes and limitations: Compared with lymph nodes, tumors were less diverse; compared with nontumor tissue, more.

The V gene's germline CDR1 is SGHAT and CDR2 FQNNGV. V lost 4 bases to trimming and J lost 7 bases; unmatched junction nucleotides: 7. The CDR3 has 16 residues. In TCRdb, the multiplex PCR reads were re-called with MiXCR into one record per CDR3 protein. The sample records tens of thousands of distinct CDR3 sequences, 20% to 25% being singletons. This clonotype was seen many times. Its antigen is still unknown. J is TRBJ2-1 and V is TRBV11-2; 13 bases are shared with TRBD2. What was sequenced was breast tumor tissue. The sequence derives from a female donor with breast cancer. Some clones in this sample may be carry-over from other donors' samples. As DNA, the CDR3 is TGTGCCAGCAGCTCCACCGGGACTAGCGGGGTGAATGAGCAGTTCTTC. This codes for CASSSTGTSGVNEQFF.